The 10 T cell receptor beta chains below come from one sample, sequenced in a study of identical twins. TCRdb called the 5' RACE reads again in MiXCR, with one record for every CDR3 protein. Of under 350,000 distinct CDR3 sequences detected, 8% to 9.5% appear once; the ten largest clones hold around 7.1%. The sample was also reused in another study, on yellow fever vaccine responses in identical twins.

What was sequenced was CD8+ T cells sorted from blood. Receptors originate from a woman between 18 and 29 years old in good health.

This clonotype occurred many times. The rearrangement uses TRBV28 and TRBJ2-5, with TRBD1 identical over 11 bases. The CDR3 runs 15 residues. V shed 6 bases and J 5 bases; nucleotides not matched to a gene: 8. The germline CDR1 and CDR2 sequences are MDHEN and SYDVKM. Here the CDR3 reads CASRSRTGGDETQYF. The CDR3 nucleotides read TGTGCCAGCAGATCTCGGACAGGGGGCGACGAGACCCAGTACTTC.

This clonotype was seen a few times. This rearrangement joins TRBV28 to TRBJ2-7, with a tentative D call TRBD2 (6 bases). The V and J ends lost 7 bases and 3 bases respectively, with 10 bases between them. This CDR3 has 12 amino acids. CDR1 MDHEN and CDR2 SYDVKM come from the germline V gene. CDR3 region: CASTLGSYEQYF. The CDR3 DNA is TGTGCCAGCACCCTCGGGAGCTACGAGCAGTACTTC.

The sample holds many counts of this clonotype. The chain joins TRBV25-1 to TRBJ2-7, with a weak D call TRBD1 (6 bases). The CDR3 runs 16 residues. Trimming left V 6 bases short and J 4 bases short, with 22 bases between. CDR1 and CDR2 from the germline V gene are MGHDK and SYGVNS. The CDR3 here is CASRYQDSHILYEQYF. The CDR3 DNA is TGTGCCAGCAGATATCAGGACAGCCATATTCTTTACGAGCAGTACTTC.

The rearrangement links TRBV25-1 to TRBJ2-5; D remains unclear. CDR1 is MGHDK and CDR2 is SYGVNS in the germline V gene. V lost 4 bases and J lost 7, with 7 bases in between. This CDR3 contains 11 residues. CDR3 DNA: TGTGCCAGCAGTGCAATGGGGACCCAGTACTTC. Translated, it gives CASSAMGTQYF.

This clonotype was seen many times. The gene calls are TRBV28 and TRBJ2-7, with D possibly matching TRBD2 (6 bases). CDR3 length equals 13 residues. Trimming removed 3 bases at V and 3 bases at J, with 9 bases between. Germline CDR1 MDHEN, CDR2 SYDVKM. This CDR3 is CASSFYSGYEQYF. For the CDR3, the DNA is TGTGCCAGCAGTTTTTATAGCGGCTACGAGCAGTACTTC.

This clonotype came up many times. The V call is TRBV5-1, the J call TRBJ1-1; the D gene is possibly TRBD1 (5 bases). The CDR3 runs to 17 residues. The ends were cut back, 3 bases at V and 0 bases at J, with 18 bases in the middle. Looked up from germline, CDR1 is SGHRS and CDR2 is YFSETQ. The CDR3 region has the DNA TGCGCCAGCAGCTATCCCTTTCAAGCAGGGTTGAACACTGAAGCTTTCTTT. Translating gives CASSYPFQAGLNTEAFF.

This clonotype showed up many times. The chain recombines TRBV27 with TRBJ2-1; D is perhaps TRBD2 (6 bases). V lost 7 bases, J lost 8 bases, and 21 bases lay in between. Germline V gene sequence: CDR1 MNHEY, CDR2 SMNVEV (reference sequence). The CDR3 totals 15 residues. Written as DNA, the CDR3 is TGTGCCAGCAAAAAAGAACCCGGTTTAGCGGATGAGCAGTTCTTC. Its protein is CASKKEPGLADEQFF.

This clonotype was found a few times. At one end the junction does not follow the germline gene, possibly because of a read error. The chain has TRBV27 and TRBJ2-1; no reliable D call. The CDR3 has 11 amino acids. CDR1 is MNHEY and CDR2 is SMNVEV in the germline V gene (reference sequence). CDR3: CASSLYNERFF. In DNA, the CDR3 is TGTGCCAGCAGTTTATATAATGAGCGGTTCTTC.

The CDR3 DNA follows: TGTGCCATCGCCCCGACTAGCGGCTACAATGAGCAGTTCTTC. Translated: CAIAPTSGYNEQFF. V usage is TRBV19 and J usage is TRBJ2-1; TRBD2 matches 9 bases. V shed 10 bases, J shed 3 bases, and the junction held 7 bases outside the gene matches. The V gene's germline CDR1 is LNHDA and CDR2 SQIVND (reference sequence). The CDR3 extends over 14 amino acids.

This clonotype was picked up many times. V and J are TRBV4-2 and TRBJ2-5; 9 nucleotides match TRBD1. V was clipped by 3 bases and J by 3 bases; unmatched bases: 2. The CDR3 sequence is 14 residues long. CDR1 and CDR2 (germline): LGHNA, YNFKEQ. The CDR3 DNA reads TGTGCCAGCAGCCAGGGACAGGGCAAAGAGACCCAGTACTTC. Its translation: CASSQGQGKETQYF.